This T cell receptor beta chain stems from a study of identical twins. Points from the study as a whole: Insertions were reduced in abundant cord blood beta clonotypes but not in memory repertoires. Within monozygotic twins, out-of-frame TCR alpha sharing was underestimated by the models. The study based its conclusions on cross-sectional statistical analysis and did not follow the same donors.

One entry per CDR3 protein results from TCRdb running MiXCR on the 5' RACE reads. Counted here are 1.5 million to 2 million distinct CDR3 sequences, under 35% occurring once; the ten biggest clones make up about 0.25%. Healthy Caucasian donors formed the entire cohort. This clonotype was seen only a few times. Its specificity is not known. The CDR3 covers 15 residues. Germline CDR1 and CDR2: PRHDT and FYEKMQ (reference sequence). V lost 5 bases to trimming and J lost 3 bases; unmatched junction nucleotides: 6. This rearrangement joins TRBV13 to TRBJ2-1, with TRBD2 identical over 8 bases. The source of this sequence is a newborn girl in good health. Sequenced input: cord blood. CDR3 in DNA: TGTGCCAGCAGCCGACCAGCGGGAGTCTACAATGAGCAGTTCTTC. Its protein product is CASSRPAGVYNEQFF.